This TCR beta chain stems from a study of blood T cells in healthy people across ages. Overall study results and limits: From one million sequenced T cells, diversity estimates were lower bounds. Long-lived donors had more naive CD4+ cells and higher diversity than aged donors.

For this clonotype: Its antigen is undetermined.

The germline CDR1 and CDR2 sequences are SQVTM and ANQGSEA. The CDR3 contains 10 residues. Through a sample-barcoded 5' primer and a J-beta primer mix, a second PCR was run for roughly 6 to 12 cycles. In TCRdb, the 5' RACE reads were re-called with MiXCR into one record per CDR3 protein. Among roughly 1,800,000 distinct CDR3 sequences listed, about 50% were seen once. This chain uses TRBV29-1 with TRBJ2-1, with TRBD2 as a possible D gene (5 bases). The end of the DNA aligns better with TRBJ2-7, so the J call may be wrong. This TCR came from a woman aged 35 to 49 in good health. The specimen was blood. CDR3 sequence reads: CSADYNEQYF. Here the CDR3 DNA reads TGCAGCGCAGACTACAATGAGCAGTACTTC.